The present entry profiles one T cell receptor beta chain with its context. This sample is part of a study of cytomegalovirus exposure and HLA in healthy donors. Nominal health characterized the donors when sampled, though unrecorded immune exposures were likely. Trimming left V 6 bases short and J 4 bases short, with 29 bases between. Germline CDR1 is MNHEY and CDR2 is SMNVEV (reference sequence). The CDR3 consists of 19 residues. PCR used 60 Vbeta primers and 13 Jbeta primers. Method: immunoSEQ multiplex PCR; TCRdb's copy keeps in-frame clones and lacks some. Of some 200,000 clones in the sample, around 89% were seen once.

The sequence was obtained from a woman aged 18-29 years in good health and CMV-seronegative. V gene TRBV27 combines with J gene TRBJ2-3, with D maybe TRBD2 (7 bases). The source material was PBMCs. This CDR3 is CASSSILSLGGPSPDTQYF. The DNA of the CDR3 is TGTGCCAGCAGCTCCATCTTATCTTTGGGGGGGCCTTCGCCAGATACGCAGTATTTT.